Listed below are T cell receptor beta chains from one sample, sequenced in a study of T cell responses to AZD1222 COVID-19 vaccine. Clones were sequenced by immunoSEQ multiplex PCR, and TCRdb holds only the in-frame ones, with some missing. The sample lists more than 100,000 clones; about 85% were seen once. This specimen was peripheral blood, taken on day 0 of AZD1222 vaccination. The receptor source for this set is an adult in good health. Each CDR3 is given with its conserved first and last residue. A D gene is named only where the DNA matches it firmly. Part of the rows lack a size; the others show once, few, many or a class for expanded clones.

abundance: -; v_gene: TRBV7-9; d_gene: -; j_gene: TRBJ1-2; CDR3aa: CASSPPGAYGYTF; CDR3nt: TGTGCCAGCAGCCCCCCCGGGGCCTATGGCTACACCTTC
abundance: -; v_gene: TRBV6-5; d_gene: -; j_gene: TRBJ2-7; CDR3aa: CASRGIRQGTYEQYF; CDR3nt: TGTGCCAGCAGAGGGATTCGGCAGGGAACCTACGAGCAGTACTTC
abundance: -; v_gene: TRBV5-1; d_gene: -; j_gene: TRBJ1-1; CDR3aa: CASSLGRTMNTEAFF; CDR3nt: TGCGCCAGCAGCTTGGGACGGACGATGAACACTGAAGCTTTCTTT
abundance: -; v_gene: TRBV6-5; d_gene: -; j_gene: TRBJ2-7; CDR3aa: CASSLNGDATFEQYF; CDR3nt: TGTGCCAGCAGTCTTAACGGGGATGCCACCTTCGAGCAGTACTTC
abundance: -; v_gene: TRBV24-1; d_gene: -; j_gene: TRBJ1-3; CDR3aa: CATSTSPGNTIYF; CDR3nt: TGTGCCACCTCCACCTCCCCTGGAAACACCATATATTTT
abundance: -; v_gene: TRBV9; d_gene: -; j_gene: TRBJ1-2; CDR3aa: CASSVGGQRHPYGYTF; CDR3nt: TGTGCCAGCAGCGTAGGTGGTCAGCGCCACCCCTATGGCTACACCTTC
abundance: -; v_gene: TRBV29-1; d_gene: -; j_gene: TRBJ2-7; CDR3aa: CSVRQSSYEQYF; CDR3nt: TGCAGCGTTCGGCAGAGCTCCTACGAGCAGTACTTC
abundance: -; v_gene: TRBV18; d_gene: -; j_gene: TRBJ1-2; CDR3aa: CASSPTVGNNYGYTF; CDR3nt: TGTGCCAGCTCACCCACTGTGGGAAATAACTATGGCTACACCTTC
abundance: -; v_gene: TRBV27; d_gene: TRBD1; j_gene: TRBJ2-7; CDR3aa: CASTSSRGLGEQYF; CDR3nt: TGTGCCAGCACCTCCTCCAGGGGGCTTGGGGAGCAGTACTTC
abundance: -; v_gene: TRBV7-2; d_gene: TRBD1; j_gene: TRBJ1-2; CDR3aa: CASRPGTDPYGYTF; CDR3nt: TGTGCCAGCAGGCCAGGGACAGATCCCTATGGCTACACCTTC
abundance: -; v_gene: TRBV18; d_gene: -; j_gene: TRBJ2-5; CDR3aa: CASSLGGTSQETQYF; CDR3nt: TGTGCCAGCTCACTGGGGGGGACATCCCAAGAGACCCAGTACTTC
abundance: -; v_gene: TRBV24-1; d_gene: TRBD1; j_gene: TRBJ2-1; CDR3aa: CATSDRTGTGEFF; CDR3nt: TGTGCCACCAGTGATCGAACCGGGACAGGGGAGTTCTTC
abundance: -; v_gene: TRBV28; d_gene: -; j_gene: TRBJ1-1; CDR3aa: CASSGYRNTEAFF; CDR3nt: TGTGCCAGCAGTGGCTACAGGAACACTGAAGCTTTCTTT
abundance: -; v_gene: TRBV7-9; d_gene: -; j_gene: TRBJ1-1; CDR3aa: CASRGEGHLNPEAFF; CDR3nt: TGTGCCAGCCGCGGGGAGGGACACCTAAACCCTGAAGCTTTCTTT
abundance: -; v_gene: TRBV5-4; d_gene: -; j_gene: TRBJ1-3; CDR3aa: CASSAGLGGGNTIYF; CDR3nt: TGTGCCAGCAGCGCCGGGCTAGGGGGTGGAAACACCATATATTTT
abundance: once; v_gene: TRBV4-2; d_gene: -; j_gene: TRBJ1-6; CDR3aa: CASSQDSGVGGSPLHF; CDR3nt: TGTGCCAGCAGCCAAGATTCTGGGGTGGGAGGATCACCCCTCCACTTT
abundance: -; v_gene: TRBV6-2/TRBV6-3; d_gene: -; j_gene: TRBJ1-4; CDR3aa: CASSYGATLSTNEKLFF; CDR3nt: TGTGCCAGCAGTTACGGGGCCACCCTGTCAACTAATGAAAAACTGTTTTTT
abundance: -; v_gene: TRBV3-1/TRBV3-2; d_gene: -; j_gene: TRBJ1-4; CDR3aa: CASSQGASGEKLFF; CDR3nt: TGTGCCAGCAGCCAAGGGGCCTCGGGCGAAAAACTGTTTTTT
abundance: once; v_gene: TRBV18; d_gene: TRBD1; j_gene: TRBJ1-5; CDR3aa: CASSPGQGSGPGYQPQHF; CDR3nt: TGTGCCAGCTCACCGGGACAGGGTTCCGGCCCAGGGTATCAGCCCCAGCATTTT
abundance: -; v_gene: TRBV3-1/TRBV3-2; d_gene: -; j_gene: TRBJ2-5; CDR3aa: CASSRNPRVQETQYF; CDR3nt: TGTGCCAGCAGCCGAAACCCCAGGGTCCAAGAGACCCAGTACTTC
abundance: -; v_gene: TRBV11-3; d_gene: -; j_gene: TRBJ2-6; CDR3aa: CASSFGISGANVLTF; CDR3nt: TGTGCCAGCAGCTTCGGGATCTCTGGGGCCAACGTCCTGACTTTC
abundance: -; v_gene: TRBV7-5; d_gene: -; j_gene: TRBJ2-5; CDR3aa: CARSPKDGSRTQYF; CDR3nt: TGTGCCAGAAGCCCCAAGGACGGTTCGCGGACCCAGTACTTC
abundance: -; v_gene: TRBV7-8; d_gene: -; j_gene: TRBJ1-1; CDR3aa: CASSYRGTEAFF; CDR3nt: TGTGCCAGCAGCTACCGAGGCACTGAAGCTTTCTTT
abundance: -; v_gene: TRBV4-2; d_gene: TRBD1; j_gene: TRBJ1-1; CDR3aa: CASSQPTDRADPEEAFF; CDR3nt: TGTGCCAGCAGCCAACCCACGGACAGGGCTGACCCTGAAGAGGCTTTCTTT
abundance: -; v_gene: TRBV5-1; d_gene: TRBD1; j_gene: TRBJ2-1; CDR3aa: CASSPTDRDEQFF; CDR3nt: TGCGCCAGCAGCCCGACGGACAGGGATGAGCAGTTCTTC
abundance: once; v_gene: TRBV5-1; d_gene: -; j_gene: TRBJ2-1; CDR3aa: CASSLLGSGTVGEFF; CDR3nt: TGCGCCAGCAGCTTGCTAGGGTCGGGGACCGTTGGGGAGTTCTTC
abundance: -; v_gene: TRBV21-1; d_gene: -; j_gene: TRBJ1-1; CDR3aa: CATKGVPLAPFF; CDR3nt: TGTGCCACCAAGGGAGTACCTTTAGCCCCTTTCTTT
abundance: -; v_gene: TRBV4-3; d_gene: -; j_gene: TRBJ1-4; CDR3aa: CASSQAWGGREKLFF; CDR3nt: TGCGCCAGCAGCCAGGCCTGGGGGGGGCGAGAAAAACTGTTTTTT
abundance: -; v_gene: TRBV2; d_gene: -; j_gene: TRBJ2-7; CDR3aa: CASSEMGGRSYEQYF; CDR3nt: TGTGCCAGCAGTGAAATGGGGGGCAGATCCTACGAGCAGTACTTC
abundance: -; v_gene: TRBV10-2; d_gene: -; j_gene: TRBJ1-1; CDR3aa: CASMPGNTEAFF; CDR3nt: TGCGCCAGCATGCCTGGGAACACTGAAGCTTTCTTT
abundance: -; v_gene: TRBV5-8; d_gene: TRBD1; j_gene: TRBJ2-7; CDR3aa: CASSPTRTGEQYF; CDR3nt: TGTGCCAGCAGCCCGACCCGGACAGGGGAGCAGTACTTC
abundance: -; v_gene: TRBV6-2/TRBV6-3; d_gene: -; j_gene: TRBJ1-5; CDR3aa: CASSYRDNQPQHF; CDR3nt: TGTGCCAGCAGTTACCGCGATAATCAGCCCCAGCATTTT
abundance: -; v_gene: TRBV5-6; d_gene: -; j_gene: TRBJ2-3; CDR3aa: CASSLSQSPSTDTQYF; CDR3nt: TGTGCCAGCAGCTTGTCTCAGTCACCTAGCACAGATACGCAGTATTTT
abundance: -; v_gene: TRBV5-6; d_gene: -; j_gene: TRBJ2-2; CDR3aa: CASAYQGLNTGELFF; CDR3nt: TGTGCCAGCGCTTACCAGGGGCTAAACACCGGGGAGCTGTTTTTT
abundance: -; v_gene: TRBV4-2; d_gene: -; j_gene: TRBJ2-1; CDR3aa: CASSQDGFNEQFF; CDR3nt: TGTGCCAGCAGCCAAGATGGGTTCAATGAGCAGTTCTTC
abundance: -; v_gene: TRBV27; d_gene: TRBD2; j_gene: TRBJ2-3; CDR3aa: CASSSNRGGVDTQYF; CDR3nt: TGTGCCAGCAGTTCAAACCGGGGGGGAGTGGATACGCAGTATTTT
abundance: -; v_gene: TRBV6-2/TRBV6-3; d_gene: -; j_gene: TRBJ1-2; CDR3aa: CASSYPDRNYGYTF; CDR3nt: TGTGCCAGCAGTTACCCCGACAGGAACTATGGCTACACCTTC
abundance: -; v_gene: TRBV2; d_gene: -; j_gene: TRBJ2-2; CDR3aa: CASSGTLAGELFF; CDR3nt: TGTGCCAGCAGTGGAACTCTCGCCGGGGAGCTGTTTTTT
abundance: -; v_gene: TRBV4-3; d_gene: -; j_gene: TRBJ1-2; CDR3aa: CASSQVGGAGGYTF; CDR3nt: TGCGCCAGCAGCCAAGTTGGGGGCGCGGGTGGCTACACCTTC
abundance: -; v_gene: TRBV6-5; d_gene: -; j_gene: TRBJ2-7; CDR3aa: CASSSAGTDSYEQYF; CDR3nt: TGTGCCAGCAGTTCCGCCGGGACGGATTCCTACGAGCAGTACTTC
abundance: -; v_gene: TRBV28; d_gene: -; j_gene: TRBJ1-2; CDR3aa: CASHTGKMNYGYTF; CDR3nt: TGTGCCAGCCACACAGGGAAAATGAACTATGGCTACACCTTC
abundance: -; v_gene: TRBV7-7; d_gene: -; j_gene: TRBJ2-1; CDR3aa: CASSPNRVVNEQFF; CDR3nt: TGTGCCAGCAGCCCAAACAGGGTTGTCAATGAGCAGTTCTTC
abundance: -; v_gene: TRBV19; d_gene: TRBD2; j_gene: TRBJ2-1; CDR3aa: CASSTLAGVSSSYNEQFF; CDR3nt: TGTGCCAGTAGCACACTAGCGGGGGTGTCGAGCTCCTACAATGAGCAGTTCTTC
abundance: -; v_gene: TRBV5-1; d_gene: TRBD1; j_gene: TRBJ2-2; CDR3aa: CASMIGQGAGELFF; CDR3nt: TGCGCCAGCATGATAGGACAGGGTGCCGGGGAGCTGTTTTTT
abundance: few; v_gene: TRBV29-1; d_gene: TRBD1; j_gene: TRBJ2-7; CDR3aa: CSVRTGRFYEQYF; CDR3nt: TGCAGCGTACGGACAGGGAGATTCTACGAGCAGTACTTC
abundance: -; v_gene: TRBV21-1; d_gene: -; j_gene: TRBJ1-4; CDR3aa: CASSTTGSRGTNEKLFF; CDR3nt: TGTGCCAGCAGCACCACAGGGAGCCGCGGAACTAATGAAAAACTGTTTTTT
abundance: -; v_gene: TRBV7-6; d_gene: -; j_gene: TRBJ2-1; CDR3aa: CASSPADYNEQFF; CDR3nt: TGTGCCAGCAGCCCGGCAGATTACAATGAGCAGTTCTTC
abundance: -; v_gene: TRBV7-2; d_gene: -; j_gene: TRBJ1-1; CDR3aa: CANSAGPNTEAFF; CDR3nt: TGTGCCAACTCAGCTGGCCCGAACACTGAAGCTTTCTTT
abundance: -; v_gene: TRBV18; d_gene: -; j_gene: TRBJ1-2; CDR3aa: CASSQSLDYGYTF; CDR3nt: TGTGCCAGCTCCCAATCCTTGGACTATGGCTACACCTTC
abundance: -; v_gene: TRBV28; d_gene: -; j_gene: TRBJ1-2; CDR3aa: CASSFLGGYTF; CDR3nt: TGTGCCAGCAGTTTCCTAGGGGGCTACACCTTC
abundance: -; v_gene: TRBV4-3; d_gene: TRBD2; j_gene: TRBJ2-1; CDR3aa: CASSQDGAGVYNEQFF; CDR3nt: TGCGCCAGCAGCCAAGACGGAGCGGGAGTCTACAATGAGCAGTTCTTC
abundance: -; v_gene: TRBV7-2; d_gene: -; j_gene: TRBJ1-4; CDR3aa: CASSLPGAYEKLFF; CDR3nt: TGTGCCAGCAGCTTACCAGGGGCTTATGAAAAACTGTTTTTT
abundance: -; v_gene: TRBV5-4; d_gene: -; j_gene: TRBJ2-1; CDR3aa: CASSLRGGNEQFF; CDR3nt: TGTGCCAGCAGCTTAAGGGGTGGGAATGAGCAGTTCTTC
abundance: -; v_gene: TRBV3-1/TRBV3-2; d_gene: TRBD2; j_gene: TRBJ2-1; CDR3aa: CASSPVGGNNEQFF; CDR3nt: TGTGCCAGCAGCCCAGTGGGGGGGAACAATGAGCAGTTCTTC
abundance: once; v_gene: TRBV18; d_gene: TRBD2; j_gene: TRBJ2-2; CDR3aa: CASSPPRGAGELFF; CDR3nt: TGTGCCAGCTCACCACCGCGGGGGGCCGGGGAGCTGTTTTTT
abundance: -; v_gene: TRBV7-6; d_gene: TRBD1; j_gene: TRBJ2-2; CDR3aa: CASSPGTGVSGELFF; CDR3nt: TGTGCCAGCAGCCCCGGGACAGGGGTGAGCGGGGAGCTGTTTTTT
abundance: few; v_gene: TRBV5-6; d_gene: TRBD1; j_gene: TRBJ1-1; CDR3aa: CASSLGLFQGAGEAFF; CDR3nt: TGTGCCAGCAGCTTGGGGCTATTCCAGGGGGCAGGTGAAGCTTTCTTT
abundance: once; v_gene: TRBV13; d_gene: TRBD1; j_gene: TRBJ2-3; CDR3aa: CASTTLTGGTDTQYF; CDR3nt: TGTGCCAGCACCACCCTGACAGGGGGCACAGATACGCAGTATTTT
abundance: -; v_gene: TRBV21-1; d_gene: -; j_gene: TRBJ2-4; CDR3aa: CASGYQYF; CDR3nt: TGTGCCAGCGGTTATCAGTACTTC
abundance: -; v_gene: TRBV5-1; d_gene: -; j_gene: TRBJ1-1; CDR3aa: CASRPTGHLNTEAFF; CDR3nt: TGCGCCAGCAGACCCACCGGGCACCTGAACACTGAAGCTTTCTTT